This entry lists 27 T cell receptor beta chains sequenced from one sample in a study of molecular identifiers for immune sequencing clone quantification. Using its own MiXCR run on the PCR reads, TCRdb lists one record per CDR3 protein. The sample yields just under 650,000 distinct CDR3 sequences, less than 20% seen once. The sequenced sample consisted of naive CD8+ T cells from blood, with Jurkat cell RNA spiked in. This sample's subset: FACS-sorted CD8+CD4-CCR7+CD45RA+ naive T cells. These receptors originate from a human donor in good health. Some libraries in this study had Jurkat cell RNA spiked in.

Notes on this clonotype: No conserved phenylalanine or tryptophan ends this CDR3, so it is likely a read error. The V call is TRBV6-2 or TRBV6-3, the J call TRBJ2-7, with 8 bases aligning to TRBD1. There are 13 residues in the CDR3. CDR1 and CDR2 from the germline V gene are MNHEY and SVGEGT. V lost 6 bases, J lost 7 bases, and 8 bases stayed unmatched. CDR3 residues: CASSPQGAWEQYS. In DNA, the CDR3 is TGTGCCAGCAGCCCCCAGGGGGCCTGGGAGCAGTACTCC.

This clonotype was detected a few times. The chain links TRBV9 to TRBJ2-3; 11 positions match TRBD2. J was trimmed by 5 bases and V by 0 bases; bases with no gene match: 11. The CDR3 length is 18 residues. Germline loops: CDR1 SGDLS, CDR2 YYNGEE. The CDR3 region has the DNA TGTGCCAGCAGCGTAGGACTAGCGGGGAGTCCTAATGGAGATACGCAGTATTTT. Translation: CASSVGLAGSPNGDTQYF.

A word on this clonotype: Relative to the germline gene, one junction end is altered; a read error may explain this. The V gene is TRBV4-3, the J gene TRBJ2-3; 8 bases fit TRBD1. The length of the CDR3 is 14 residues. CDR1 is LGHNA and CDR2 is YSLEER in the germline V gene. CDR3 in DNA: TGCGACAGCAGCCAAGACAGGGGAACAGATACGCAGTATTTT. It codes for CDSSQDRGTDTQYF.

In its sample, this clonotype was seen many times. The chain links TRBV28 to TRBJ2-3; D gene unclear. Germline V gene data show CDR1 as MDHEN and CDR2 as SYDVKM. Trimming cost V 6 bases and J 0 bases, with 13 bases left between them. The CDR3 runs 15 residues. For the CDR3, the DNA is TGTGCCAGCAGCCCGGACCGATTTAGCACAGATACGCAGTATTTT. This translates into CASSPDRFSTDTQYF.

There are many counts of this clonotype. V usage is TRBV7-9 and J usage is TRBJ1-1; no clear D gene. V shed 1 base and J shed 1 base, with 10 bases lying between them. This CDR3 comprises 15 residues. Looked up from germline, CDR1 is SEHNR and CDR2 is FQNEAQ (reference sequence). DNA for the CDR3: TGTGCCAGCAGCTTAGTGCTAGGCGAGAACACTGAAGCTTTCTTT. The encoded protein is CASSLVLGENTEAFF.

About this clonotype: A much larger clone differs from this one at a single base, so this may be a read error. The gene calls are TRBV29-1 and TRBJ2-5; 10 bases match TRBD2. Germline lookup yields CDR1 SQVTM and CDR2 ANQGSEA. The CDR3 runs 12 residues. The CDR3 nucleotides read TGCTGCGTTGTTAGCGGGGGGGAGACCCAGTACTTC. Protein product: CCVVSGGETQYF.

Regarding this clonotype: A much larger clone differs from this one at a single base, so this may be a read error. The CDR3 end shows no conserved phenylalanine or tryptophan, and so a read error is likely. This chain links TRBV24-1 with TRBJ1-5; D gene uncertain. V was cut by 0 bases and J by 3 bases, with 20 bases left in between. Germline CDR1 is KGHDR and CDR2 is SFDVKD. The CDR3 totals 19 residues. The CDR3 DNA reads TGTGCCACCAGTGATTTGCATACCCCTCCGGGGTCCCTCAATCAGCCCCAGCATCTT. Translation: CATSDLHTPPGSLNQPQHL.

CDR3 sequence (DNA): TGCGCCAGCAGCTCGAACAGGGGTTGGGACGAGCAGTACTTC. Residues: CASSSNRGWDEQYF. The chain is built from TRBV5-1 and TRBJ2-7; 7 bases match TRBD1. Germline assignment: CDR1 SGHRS and CDR2 YFSETQ. The V and J ends lost 3 bases and 5 bases, in that order; junction bases with no gene match: 8. The CDR3 totals 14 residues.

This clonotype appeared a few times. This chain joins TRBV4-1 and TRBJ1-2; no clear D. Germline lookup yields CDR1 MGHRA and CDR2 YSYEKL. The CDR3 runs 15 residues. The V and J ends lost 0 bases and 1 base respectively, with 9 bases between them. CDR3 coding DNA: TGCGCCAGCAGCCAAGAAGGAGCCTATAACTATGGCTACACCTTC. Amino acids: CASSQEGAYNYGYTF.

This clonotype was recorded at least ten times. The rearrangement joins TRBV6-2 or TRBV6-3 to TRBJ2-1; 14 bases map to TRBD2. The J segment lost 7 bases and the V segment lost 6 bases, leaving 11 bases of the junction unmatched. The V gene's germline CDR1 is MNHEY and CDR2 SVGEGT. This CDR3 is built from 17 residues. The CDR3 DNA follows: TGTGCCAGCAGGGCGACTCGGGGACTAGCGGGGGTAAATGAGCAGTTCTTC. As protein: CASRATRGLAGVNEQFF.

This rearrangement joins TRBV12-5 to TRBJ2-7; D uncertain. Germline V gives CDR1 LGHNT, CDR2 FRNRAP. Trimming shortened V by 4 bases and J by 0 bases, and 10 bases separated the two germline ends. The CDR3 is 14 amino acids. CDR3 amino acids: CASGSRTDSYEQYF. The CDR3 DNA sequence: TGTGCTAGTGGTTCGAGGACGGACTCCTACGAGCAGTACTTC.

In the case of this clonotype: This may be a read error, as it is one base from a much larger clone. The V and J genes are TRBV9 and TRBJ2-7; 10 bases align to TRBD1. This CDR3 comprises 15 residues. Germline lookup yields CDR1 SGDLS and CDR2 YYNGEE. This CDR3 reads CASSVSGTGAYERYF. CDR3 nucleotide sequence: TGTGCCAGCAGCGTAAGTGGGACAGGGGCCTACGAGCGGTACTTC.

In its sample, this clonotype was seen many times. The CDR3 nucleotides are TGTGCCAGCAGCCAAGATTTGGGGTATGAGACGAACACTGAAGCTTTCTTT. Translation gives CASSQDLGYETNTEAFF. The rearrangement uses TRBV4-2 and TRBJ1-1; unclear D gene. The CDR3 runs 17 residues. Trimming shortened V by 0 bases and J by 1 base, and 15 bases separated the two germline ends. The germline V gene has CDR1 LGHNA and CDR2 YNFKEQ.

With regard to this clonotype: A much larger clone lies a single base off, so this may be a read error. The chain employs TRBV28 and TRBJ1-2; D unclear. The CDR3 sequence is 14 residues long. Trimming took 5 bases from V and 3 from J, leaving 13 bases between them. Germline V gives CDR1 MDHEN, CDR2 SYDVKM. This CDR3 reads CASSHHRRDYGYTF. CDR3 in DNA: TGTGCCAGCAGTCACCACCGACGTGACTATGGCTACACCTTC.

This clonotype was picked up many times. The chain is built from TRBV30 and TRBJ2-7; 8 bases agree with TRBD2. The V gene end was trimmed by 7 bases and the J gene end by 4 bases; junction bases not matched to a gene: 6. The CDR3 is 12 residues long. Germline CDR1 GTSNPN, CDR2 SVGIG (reference sequence). The CDR3 reads CASQGLGYEQYF. The CDR3, as DNA: TGTGCCTCCCAGGGACTAGGGTACGAGCAGTACTTC. Full variable domain (rest looked up from reference TRBV30 and TRBJ2-7): SQTIHQWPATLVQPVGSPLSLECTVEGTSNPNLYWYRQAAGRGLQLLFYSVGIGQISSEVPQNLSASRPQDRQFILSSKKLLLSDSGFYLCASQGLGYEQYFGPGTRLTVT.

This clonotype was observed at least ten times. This rearrangement joins TRBV7-2 to TRBJ1-6; 7 bases are shared with TRBD1. CDR1 is SGHTA and CDR2 is FQGNSA in the germline V gene. The CDR3 is made up of 14 amino acids. V lost 4 bases and J lost 7; bases outside the gene matches: 4. CDR3 amino acids: CASSSHRGNSPLHF. CDR3 coding DNA: TGTGCCAGCAGCTCTCACAGGGGCAATTCACCCCTCCACTTT.

In this sample, this clonotype turned up many times. J is TRBJ2-1 and V is TRBV6-5, with a tentative D call TRBD2 (5 bases). CDR3 length: 15 residues. The V end lost 2 bases, the J end lost 7 bases, and 15 bases lay between the germline ends. CDR1 and CDR2 from the germline V gene are MNHEY and SVGAGI. This CDR3 reads CASSYGVPRGNEQFF. The CDR3 coding sequence is TGTGCCAGCAGTTACGGGGTCCCTCGAGGGAATGAGCAGTTCTTC.

This clonotype has at least ten counts. The V and J genes are TRBV23-1 and TRBJ2-7; weak D call: TRBD1 (5 bases). TRBV23-1 is known as an ORF, though its function is uncertain. This CDR3 is built from 13 residues. V was trimmed by 4 bases and J by 7 bases, leaving 14 bases between them. CDR3 protein: CASSRGWVEEQYF. In DNA form, the CDR3 reads TGCGCCAGCAGTCGGGGCTGGGTTGAAGAGCAGTACTTC.

Remarks on this clonotype: A much larger clone differs from this one at a single base, so this may be a read error. The chain recombines TRBV15 with TRBJ2-1, with 7 nucleotides matching TRBD1. This CDR3 contains 13 residues. Per germline, CDR1 LNHNV and CDR2 YYDKDF (reference sequence). V trimming: 8 bases; J trimming: 10 bases; junction bases outside the gene matches: 11. CDR3 nucleotides: TGTGCCACCGCTGGGGACAGAGGACTGGAGCAGTTCTTC. Translation gives CATAGDRGLEQFF.

This clonotype was seen ten or more times. The chain combines TRBV7-9 with TRBJ2-7; a possible D gene is TRBD1 (7 bases). CDR1 SEHNR and CDR2 FQNEAQ come from the germline V gene (reference sequence). Deletions cut 8 bases from V and 11 bases from J, with 16 bases between. This CDR3 is 11 amino acids long. The CDR3 nucleotides read TGTGCCAGCGGAGACAGGGAGGAGAAGTACTTC. It is translated as CASGDREEKYF.

This clonotype was counted between two and nine times. This chain connects TRBV6-2 or TRBV6-3 to TRBJ1-1, with D unresolved. The CDR3 extends over 13 amino acids. Per the germline V gene, CDR1 is MNHEY and CDR2 is SVGEGT. V gave up 5 bases and J gave up 4 bases, with 11 bases separating them. The CDR3 here is CASSDGFATEAFF. The DNA of the CDR3 is TGTGCCAGCAGTGACGGATTTGCCACTGAAGCTTTCTTT.

This clonotype was seen at least ten times. The chain combines TRBV13 with TRBJ2-1; perhaps TRBD2 as D (5 bases). V was cut by 5 bases and J by 10 bases, with 9 bases left in between. Germline V gene sequence: CDR1 PRHDT, CDR2 FYEKMQ (reference sequence). This CDR3 has 11 amino acids. The CDR3 loop reads CASSRTGEQFF. The CDR3 region has the DNA TGTGCCAGCAGCCGGACTGGAGAGCAGTTCTTC.

This clonotype has ten or more counts. This CDR3 is CASLWGQGTHNEQFF. DNA of the CDR3: TGTGCCAGCCTATGGGGACAGGGTACGCACAATGAGCAGTTCTTC. The rearrangement links TRBV2 to TRBJ2-1; 9 bases line up with TRBD1. Germline values: CDR1 SNHLY, CDR2 FYNNEI. The V segment lost 8 bases and the J segment 5 bases; nucleotides outside the gene matches: 10. The CDR3 is made up of 15 amino acids.

In DNA, the CDR3 is TGCAGCGTTCGGACAGATTCTTTCTACGAGCAGTACTTC. Translating it yields CSVRTDSFYEQYF. The rearrangement uses TRBV29-1 and TRBJ2-7; a possible D gene is TRBD1 (6 bases). The CDR3 contains 13 residues. V lost 5 bases and J lost 3, with 14 bases in between. Germline V lookup: CDR1 SQVTM, CDR2 ANQGSEA.

There are many counts of this clonotype. J is TRBJ2-5 and V is TRBV10-3, with D tentatively TRBD1 or TRBD2 (6 bases each). Germline V CDR1 and CDR2: ENHRY, SYGVKD. V was pared by 3 bases and J by 2 bases, with 10 bases between. The CDR3 is 14 residues long. CDR3 loop: CAISEIGGQETQYF. The CDR3, as DNA: TGTGCCATCAGTGAAATAGGGGGGCAAGAGACCCAGTACTTC.

For this clonotype: With a much larger clone just one base away, this may be a read error. The chain recombines TRBV12-3 or TRBV12-4 with TRBJ1-1; 7 bases agree with TRBD1. J was trimmed by 5 bases and V by 11 bases; bases with no gene match: 14. This CDR3 comprises 14 residues. Written as DNA, the CDR3 is TGTGCCTGCACCTTACAGGGGCGGCAAACTGAAGCTTTCTTT. Translating it yields CACTLQGRQTEAFF.

This clonotype was detected a few times. This chain uses TRBV5-8 with TRBJ1-3; tentative D call: TRBD1 (6 bases). CDR3 size: 16 residues. Germline V gene data show CDR1 as SGHTS and CDR2 as YDEGEE. With 5 bases removed from V and 0 bases from J, the gap between germline ends came to 15 bases. Here the CDR3 DNA reads TGTGCCAGCAGGGGCTGGGGGGCCAGCTCTGGAAACACCATATATTTT. Translating it yields CASRGWGASSGNTIYF.